This T cell receptor beta chain is from a study of human T cells and chemical hapten exposure. About the study: A roughly 2 cm by roughly 2 cm inner upper arm patch received 2% DPC for sensitization.

This clonotype appeared many times. Via MiXCR, TCRdb re-called the RACE reads, giving one row per CDR3 protein. The sample includes roughly 150,000 distinct CDR3 sequences, about 10% of them seen just once. Time point: patch test 2, 6 weeks after DPC sensitization. As to treatment: therapeutic diphenylcyclopropenone sensitization with weekly scalp DPC. Deletions cut 6 bases from V and 2 bases from J, with 11 bases between. Germline CDR1 is GTSNPN and CDR2 is SVGIG (reference sequence). The CDR3 spans 13 residues. V usage is TRBV30 and J usage is TRBJ1-3; D unclear. The clonotype was recovered from a woman aged 50 to 60 with alopecia areata. Some clones in this sample may be carry-over from other donors' samples. Material: whole blood, obtained in connection with sensitization to the hapten diphenylcyclopropenone (DPC). CDR3 loop: CACVRVPGNTIYF. CDR3 DNA sequence: TGTGCCTGTGTTCGGGTCCCTGGAAACACCATATATTTT.